The next 30 T cell receptor beta chains were all read from a single sample in a study of blood T cell repertoires in COVID-19. Sequencing used immunoSEQ multiplex PCR; TCRdb keeps in-frame clones, though not all of them. The sample comprises fewer than 300,000 clones, around 82% of which are singletons, and 9.4% rests with the top ten. Sequencing used peripheral blood. The receptor source for this set is a woman aged 45-65 years who had recovered from COVID-19.

This chain joins TRBV2 and TRBJ1-2; 8 bases align to TRBD1. With 4 bases clipped from V and 8 bases from J, the junction kept 6 bases outside the gene matches. Germline V CDR1 and CDR2: SNHLY, FYNNEI. This CDR3 comprises 13 residues. The CDR3 bases are TGTGCCAGCAGTGTTCGAGGACAGGGCGGCTACACCTTC. Its protein is CASSVRGQGGYTF.

This sequence joins TRBV7-2 and TRBJ2-5; unclear D gene. V was pared by 2 bases and J by 2 bases, with 9 bases between. Germline CDR1 and CDR2: SGHTA and FQGNSA. The CDR3 sequence is 14 residues long. The CDR3 DNA follows: TGTGCCAGCAGCTTATTGTACACGCAAGAGACCCAGTACTTC. This gives the protein CASSLLYTQETQYF.

The rearrangement uses TRBV7-2 and TRBJ1-2, with 11 bases matching TRBD1. The germline gives CDR1 SGHTA, CDR2 FQGNSA. This CDR3 is built from 15 residues. The V segment lost 0 bases and the J segment 7 bases; nucleotides outside the gene matches: 4. CDR3 nucleotide sequence: TGTGCCAGCAGCTTAGCGGGGACAGGGGGTTTTGGCTACACCTTC. Amino acid sequence: CASSLAGTGGFGYTF.

The V call is TRBV11-2, the J call TRBJ2-1; 8 bases fit TRBD1. The trim removed 2 bases at V and 11 bases at J, leaving 14 bases unmatched. The CDR3 is made up of 16 amino acids. The germline V gene has CDR1 SGHAT and CDR2 FQNNGV. Here the CDR3 DNA reads TGTGCCAGCAGCTTACGAGGGGCCGGGACAGGCAAAAAGCAGTTCTTC. Translated, it gives CASSLRGAGTGKKQFF.

Here the CDR3 DNA reads TGCGCCAGCAGCCGAAGGGAGGGGGACACCTACGAGCAGTACTTC. It translates to CASSRREGDTYEQYF. V is TRBV4-1 and J is TRBJ2-7, with D perhaps matching TRBD2 (7 bases). The V gene lost 4 bases and the J gene lost 2 bases, with 15 bases spanning the gap. The CDR3 extends over 15 amino acids. Looked up from germline, CDR1 is MGHRA and CDR2 is YSYEKL.

The chain uses TRBV7-8 and TRBJ1-2, with 8 bases matching TRBD1. J lost 1 base, V lost 3 bases, and 7 bases had no gene match. This CDR3 contains 16 residues. Germline values: CDR1 SGHVS, CDR2 FQNEAQ. The CDR3 DNA reads TGTGCCAGCAGCTTGAAGACAGGGGTAGATAACTATGGCTACACCTTC. This sequence encodes CASSLKTGVDNYGYTF.

The CDR3 region is CAISGKTGSLDGYTF. For the CDR3, the DNA is TGTGCCATCAGTGGGAAGACAGGCAGCTTGGATGGCTACACCTTC. The chain carries TRBV10-3 and TRBJ1-2, with a tentative D call TRBD1 (6 bases). V was trimmed by 4 bases and J by 6 bases, leaving 18 bases between them. The CDR3 loop spans 15 amino acids. Germline-derived CDR1 and CDR2 are ENHRY and SYGVKD.

This chain connects TRBV5-4 to TRBJ1-6, with 7 bases lining up with TRBD1. J lost 7 bases, V lost 0 bases, and 7 bases had no gene match. The germline V gene has CDR1 SGHNT and CDR2 YYREEE (reference sequence). The CDR3 contains 16 residues. CDR3 bases: TGTGCCAGCAGCTTGGGCCGGACAGGATCGAATTCACCCCTCCACTTT. It translates to CASSLGRTGSNSPLHF.

V is TRBV5-1 and J is TRBJ2-7, with TRBD1 matching over 12 bases. V trimming: 0 bases; J trimming: 7 bases; junction bases outside the gene matches: 5. Germline-derived CDR1 and CDR2 are SGHRS and YFSETQ. The CDR3 loop spans 15 amino acids. This CDR3 is CASSLAGTGGREQYF. As DNA, the CDR3 is TGCGCCAGCAGCTTGGCAGGGACAGGGGGCAGGGAGCAGTACTTC.

The chain links TRBV7-2 to TRBJ1-2; no firm D call. Trimming shortened V by 1 base and J by 4 bases, and 13 bases separated the two germline ends. Germline V CDR1 and CDR2: SGHTA, FQGNSA. The CDR3 totals 15 residues. The DNA of the CDR3 is TGTGCCAGCAGCTTAGGTGGGCAGCCAGCCTATGGCTACACCTTC. It encodes CASSLGGQPAYGYTF. The variable domain in full, completed from reference TRBV7-2 and TRBJ1-2, reads GAGVSQSPSNKVTEKGKDVELRCDPISGHTALYWYRQSLGQGLEFLIYFQGNSAPDKSGLPSDRFSAERTGGSVSTLTIQRTQQEDSAVYLCASSLGGQPAYGYTFGSGTRLTVV.

The rearrangement links TRBV6-5 to TRBJ2-1; D might be TRBD2 (6 bases). Trimming removed 6 bases at V and 0 bases at J, with 12 bases between. CDR1 and CDR2 (germline): MNHEY, SVGAGI. This CDR3 has 15 residues. CDR3 in DNA: TGTGCCAGCAGGAGGGACTTCAGCTCCTACAATGAGCAGTTCTTC. Translated: CASRRDFSSYNEQFF.

This chain links TRBV7-9 with TRBJ2-7; 10 bases line up with TRBD1. CDR1 is SEHNR, CDR2 FQNEAQ, per germline (reference sequence). J was trimmed by 5 bases and V by 5 bases; bases with no gene match: 9. This CDR3 comprises 15 residues. The DNA of the CDR3 is TGTGCCAGCAGCGCCCAGGGACAGGGGTCCCACGAGCAGTACTTC. It is translated as CASSAQGQGSHEQYF. Full variable domain (rest looked up from reference TRBV7-9 and TRBJ2-7): DTGVSQNPRHKITKRGQNVTFRCDPISEHNRLYWYRQTLGQGPEFLTYFQNEAQLEKSRLLSDRFSAERPKGSFSTLEIQRTEQGDSAMYLCASSAQGQGSHEQYFGPGTRLTVT.

The chain employs TRBV4-2 and TRBJ2-2, with unresolved D. Germline V gene data show CDR1 as LGHNA and CDR2 as YNFKEQ. The V end lost 0 bases, the J end lost 6 bases, and 8 bases lay between the germline ends. The CDR3 runs 14 residues. DNA for the CDR3: TGTGCCAGCAGCCAAGATCAAGCCCCCGGGGAGCTGTTTTTT. It encodes CASSQDQAPGELFF.

A note on this clone: One junction end disagrees with the germline gene, perhaps due to a read error. The V call is TRBV6-5, the J call TRBJ1-2, with D perhaps matching TRBD1 (6 bases). Germline V gives CDR1 MNHEY, CDR2 SVGAGI. The CDR3 is 13 amino acids. The CDR3 coding sequence is TGTGCCAGCAGTAACTCAGGGGCGTATGGCTACACCTTC. Translated, it gives CASSNSGAYGYTF.

The CDR3 protein is CASSFSREETQYF. The CDR3 nucleotides are TGTGCCAGCAGCTTTTCGCGGGAAGAGACCCAGTACTTC. The chain employs TRBV12-1 and TRBJ2-5; the D call in the table, TRBD2, was not verified against the DNA. TRBV12-1 is noted as a pseudogene. This CDR3 contains 13 residues.

This chain joins TRBV24-1 and TRBJ2-3; 8 nucleotides match TRBD2. In germline, CDR1 is KGHDR, CDR2 SFDVKD. J gave up 3 bases and V 3 bases, and 16 bases lay outside the gene matches. The CDR3 runs 19 residues. The CDR3 DNA follows: TGTGCCACCAGTGATGCCGCGACACTGGTGGCGGGAGGAACAGATACGCAGTATTTT. Residues: CATSDAATLVAGGTDTQYF.

The V call is TRBV5-1, the J call TRBJ1-4; 9 bases match TRBD1. The CDR3 has 16 residues. The germline CDR1 and CDR2 sequences are SGHRS and YFSETQ. After removal of 2 bases from V and 3 bases from J, the junction contained 5 bases not matched to a gene. CDR3 nucleotides: TGCGCCAGCAGCTTACAGGGGGCGGGAGCTAATGAAAAACTGTTTTTT. It specifies CASSLQGAGANEKLFF.

This chain uses TRBV3-1 (or the pseudogene TRBV3-2) with TRBJ1-1; D gene ambiguous. CDR1 LGHDT and CDR2 YNNKEL come from the germline V gene (reference sequence). There are 15 residues in the CDR3. Trimming pared 3 bases from V and 7 bases from J, leaving 18 bases between. The CDR3 DNA reads TGTGCCAGCAGCCACAGTCGGGTTTTAGTCCGTGAAGCTTTCTTT. Translating gives CASSHSRVLVREAFF.

This rearrangement joins TRBV18 to TRBJ2-3; the D is unclear. The germline gives CDR1 KGHSH, CDR2 LQKENI. With 0 bases removed from V and 0 bases from J, the gap between germline ends came to 7 bases. CDR3 length equals 15 residues. CDR3 DNA sequence: TGTGCCAGCTCACCACCGATGGGCAGCACAGATACGCAGTATTTT. Encoded protein: CASSPPMGSTDTQYF.

The chain has TRBV5-1 and TRBJ2-3; 8 nucleotides agree with TRBD2. The CDR3 is 16 residues long. Germline V gene lookup returns CDR1 SGHRS and CDR2 YFSETQ. V shed 6 bases and J 0 bases; nucleotides not matched to a gene: 9. CDR3 protein: CASTRDGGGSTDTQYF. CDR3 nucleotides: TGCGCCAGCACCCGAGACGGGGGGGGTAGCACAGATACGCAGTATTTT.

This chain uses TRBV18 with TRBJ2-5; 11 bases match TRBD2. The germline V gene encodes CDR1 KGHSH and CDR2 LQKENI. This CDR3 has 16 amino acids. V lost 4 bases and J lost 1; bases outside the gene matches: 5. The CDR3 reads CASSRGTSGLQETQYF. The CDR3 bases are TGTGCCAGCTCACGGGGGACTAGCGGACTCCAAGAGACCCAGTACTTC.

The chain links TRBV3-1 (or the pseudogene TRBV3-2) to TRBJ2-6, with 8 bases fitting TRBD1. The germline CDR1 and CDR2 sequences are LGHDT and YNNKEL (reference sequence). The CDR3 length is 19 residues. The V and J ends lost 2 bases and 0 bases, in that order; junction bases with no gene match: 9. The DNA for the CDR3 is TGTGCCAGCAGCCAAAAATCTACAGGGGGTAGCTCTGGGGCCAACGTCCTGACTTTC. Its translation: CASSQKSTGGSSGANVLTF.

This chain joins TRBV14 and TRBJ2-1, with TRBD2 matching 10 bases. Germline CDR1 reads SGHDN; CDR2 reads FVKESK. V trimming: 4 bases; J trimming: 1 base; junction bases outside the gene matches: 4. This CDR3 is built from 16 residues. In nucleotides, the CDR3 is TGTGCCAGCAGCCTGACTAGCGGGCCTTCCTACAATGAGCAGTTCTTC. Translation: CASSLTSGPSYNEQFF.

The gene calls are TRBV29-1 and TRBJ2-7; D uncertain. V lost 4 bases, J lost 2 bases, and 12 bases lay in between. Germline V lookup: CDR1 SQVTM, CDR2 ANQGSEA. CDR3 size: 13 residues. The CDR3 DNA sequence: TGCAGCGTTGGAGGTCCAGAAGCCTACGAGCAGTACTTC. Translating gives CSVGGPEAYEQYF.

This chain joins TRBV29-1 and TRBJ2-2, with D possibly being TRBD1 (5 bases). The V end lost 4 bases, the J end lost 4 bases, and 10 bases lay between the germline ends. Germline CDR1 and CDR2: SQVTM and ANQGSEA. This CDR3 is 13 amino acids long. The DNA for the CDR3 is TGCAGCGTTGGACAGACCAGCACCGGGGAGCTGTTTTTT. Translation: CSVGQTSTGELFF.

The chain is built from TRBV18 and TRBJ2-2; D is unresolved. The germline V gene encodes CDR1 KGHSH and CDR2 LQKENI. The germline V and J ends were trimmed by 2 bases and 1 base, with 11 bases remaining between them. This CDR3 is 16 amino acids long. CDR3 residues: CASSPFRGGNTGELFF. In DNA, the CDR3 is TGTGCCAGCTCACCATTTCGAGGTGGGAACACCGGGGAGCTGTTTTTT.

This sequence joins TRBV4-2 and TRBJ2-2, with 12 bases aligning to TRBD2. The V segment lost 5 bases and the J segment 1 base; nucleotides outside the gene matches: 5. Germline V gene data show CDR1 as LGHNA and CDR2 as YNFKEQ. The CDR3 extends over 17 amino acids. The CDR3 sequence: CASSSRTSGVNTGELFF. The CDR3 nucleotides read TGTGCCAGCAGCTCCCGGACTAGCGGGGTGAACACCGGGGAGCTGTTTTTT.

The chain is built from TRBV28 and TRBJ1-3; D might be TRBD1 (5 bases). Trimming removed 2 bases from V and 5 bases from J, with 13 bases in between. The length of the CDR3 is 15 residues. CDR1 and CDR2 (germline): MDHEN, SYDVKM. In nucleotides, the CDR3 is TGTGCCAGCAGTTTAGGCGGGGGGTTAAGAAACACCATATATTTT. Translated, it gives CASSLGGGLRNTIYF.

This chain links TRBV12-5 with TRBJ2-1, with D tentatively TRBD1 (7 bases). The V gene's germline CDR1 is LGHNT and CDR2 FRNRAP. The CDR3 spans 12 residues. Trimming removed 6 bases at V and 7 bases at J, with 10 bases between. This CDR3 is CASGRGANEQFF. CDR3 DNA sequence: TGTGCTAGTGGCAGGGGGGCGAATGAGCAGTTCTTC.

This chain joins TRBV4-3 and TRBJ2-3, with 8 bases identical to TRBD2. Germline V CDR1 and CDR2: LGHNA, YSLEER. V trimming: 4 bases; J trimming: 3 bases; junction bases outside the gene matches: 6. The CDR3 is 15 residues long. The CDR3 DNA reads TGCGCCAGCAGCCTGAGCGGGAGCGAAACAGATACGCAGTATTTT. It is translated as CASSLSGSETDTQYF.